These 3 T cell receptor beta chains were sequenced from one sample in a study of response to subunit inactivated influenza vaccine. TCRdb itself ran the RT-PCR reads through MiXCR, one entry per CDR3 protein. Of some 500,000 distinct CDR3 sequences in the sample, 25% were seen once. Source: CD4+ T cells sorted from PBMCs, taken about 5 days after vaccination. The source is a man aged 50 to 60 who received an inactivated influenza vaccine.

This rearrangement joins TRBV6-2 or TRBV6-3 to TRBJ2-3; 12 nucleotides line up with TRBD2. Per germline, CDR1 MNHEY and CDR2 SVGEGT. Trimming removed 2 bases from V and 6 bases from J; junction bases left unmatched: 21. The CDR3 contains 21 residues. The CDR3 loop is CASSYPPTTSGGLRGSDTQYF. CDR3 in DNA: TGTGCCAGCAGTTACCCCCCGACAACTAGCGGGGGGCTCCGCGGGTCCGATACGCAGTATTTT.

The sample holds a few counts of this clonotype. The rearrangement joins TRBV5-1 to TRBJ1-2; 8 nucleotides match TRBD1. The CDR3 is 15 residues long. V was pared by 4 bases and J by 2 bases, with 7 bases of the junction left unmatched. The germline CDR1 and CDR2 sequences are SGHRS and YFSETQ. DNA for the CDR3: TGCGCCAGCAGCCGTGATTCAGGGGGCAACTATGGCTACACCTTC. Protein product: CASSRDSGGNYGYTF.

This clonotype was detected only a few times. The genes are TRBV5-1 and TRBJ1-4; the D is unclear. V was trimmed by 5 bases and J by 5 bases, leaving 10 bases between them. The CDR3 loop spans 13 amino acids. Germline V gives CDR1 SGHRS, CDR2 YFSETQ. CDR3 bases: TGCGCCAGCAGGGGCGGCGTCAATGAAAAACTGTTTTTT. It codes for CASRGGVNEKLFF.